This T cell receptor beta chain was identified in a study of cytomegalovirus exposure and HLA in healthy donors. Looking at the study overall: There were fewer than 130 million unique TCR beta sequences, drawn from 150 million to 200 million T cells, in an earlier analysis.

PCR involved 60 Vbeta and 13 Jbeta primers. Measured with immunoSEQ multiplex PCR; TCRdb has only the in-frame clones, and not every one. The data contain about 120,000 clones, 65% to 85% of them singletons. Regarding this clone: As yet, its antigen is unknown.

Trimming removed 3 bases from V and 13 bases from J; junction bases left unmatched: 12. Germline lookup yields CDR1 SGHDN and CDR2 FVKESK. The CDR3 runs to 14 residues. Study conclusions and caveats: 87-base-pair reads could not separate some V segments, including TRBV6-2 and TRBV6-3. Among immune exposure information, only CMV serostatus was available. Per a prior analysis, the majority of TCR beta V segments were productive roughly 90% or roughly 30% of the time.

Source material: PBMCs. The chain uses TRBV14 and TRBJ2-1; 7 nucleotides line up with TRBD2. The origin of this receptor is a woman aged 40 to 50 in good health and CMV-seropositive. The CDR3 sequence is CASSHIAGRGRQFF. The CDR3 DNA sequence: TGTGCCAGCAGCCATATAGCAGGGAGGGGCCGTCAGTTCTTC.